This record covers a single T cell receptor beta chain. What it recognizes is unknown. The sample comes from a study of response to subunit inactivated influenza vaccine. One entry per CDR3 protein, called by TCRdb with MiXCR from the RT-PCR reads. The repertoire holds 650,000 to 850,000 distinct CDR3 sequences, with roughly 14% as singletons. Germline V gives CDR1 SGHKS, CDR2 YYEKEE (reference sequence). This CDR3 is 15 amino acids long. Trimming at V came to 0 bases and at J to 8 bases, leaving 7 bases not matched to a gene. Study conclusions and caveats: Authors suggested each seasonal influenza vaccination recruits few new T cells.

This receptor was obtained from a man aged 50-60 years who received an inactivated influenza vaccine. The sequenced sample was PBMCs from blood, obtained 14 to 15 days before vaccination. The genes are TRBV5-5 and TRBJ1-4; 7 bases agree with TRBD1. The CDR3, as DNA: TGTGCCAGCAGCTTGGGAGGACCAGGGGGGGAAAAACTGTTTTTT. This codes for CASSLGGPGGEKLFF.